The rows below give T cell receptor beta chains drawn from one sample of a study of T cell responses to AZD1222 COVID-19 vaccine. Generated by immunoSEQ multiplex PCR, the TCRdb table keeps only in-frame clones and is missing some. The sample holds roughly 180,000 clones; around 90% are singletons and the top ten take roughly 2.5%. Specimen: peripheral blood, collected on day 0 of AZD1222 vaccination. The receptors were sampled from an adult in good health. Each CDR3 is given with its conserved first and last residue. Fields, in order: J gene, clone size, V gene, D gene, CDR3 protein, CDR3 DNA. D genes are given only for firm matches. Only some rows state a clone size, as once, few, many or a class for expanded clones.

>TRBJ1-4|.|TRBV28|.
CASTGGPNEKLFF
TGTGCCAGCACCGGGGGCCCGAATGAAAAACTGTTTTTT
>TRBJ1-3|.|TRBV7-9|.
CASSAISSGNTIYF
TGTGCCAGCAGCGCCATCAGCTCTGGAAACACCATATATTTT
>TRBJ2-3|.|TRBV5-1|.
CASSLLGQDTQYF
TGCGCCAGCAGCTTGTTAGGCCAAGATACGCAGTATTTT
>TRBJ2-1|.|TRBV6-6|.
CASRRSLGRYNEQFF
TGTGCCAGCAGAAGGTCCCTAGGCCGATACAATGAGCAGTTCTTC
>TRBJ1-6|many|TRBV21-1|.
CASSKSRAAYNSPLHF
TGTGCCAGCAGCAAATCGCGGGCAGCCTACAATTCACCCCTCCACTTT
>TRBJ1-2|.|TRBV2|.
CASSEALRAGMYTF
TGTGCCAGCAGTGAAGCGCTTCGGGCGGGGATGTACACCTTC
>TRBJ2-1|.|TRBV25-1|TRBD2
CASSEEGSGGYNEQFF
TGTGCCAGCTCTGAGGAAGGTAGCGGGGGTTACAATGAGCAGTTCTTC
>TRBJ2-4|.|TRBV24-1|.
CATSDPSAASGYIQYF
TGTGCCACCAGTGATCCCTCCGCGGCGAGCGGCTACATTCAGTACTTC
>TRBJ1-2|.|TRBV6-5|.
CASSRVGRDYGYTF
TGTGCCAGCAGTCGGGTCGGGCGGGACTATGGCTACACCTTC
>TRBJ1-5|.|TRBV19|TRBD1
CASSGQGDQPQHF
TGTGCCAGTAGCGGACAGGGGGACCAGCCCCAGCATTTT
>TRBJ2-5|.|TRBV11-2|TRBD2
CASSLGGGRAQYF
TGTGCCAGCAGCTTAGGAGGCGGGAGGGCCCAGTACTTC
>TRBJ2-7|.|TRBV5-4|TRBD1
CASSQSGTGEDEQYF
TGTGCCAGCAGCCAGTCCGGGACAGGGGAGGACGAGCAGTACTTC
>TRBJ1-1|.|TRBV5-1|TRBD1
CASSFRTGDTEAFF
TGCGCCAGCAGCTTCCGGACAGGGGACACTGAAGCTTTCTTT
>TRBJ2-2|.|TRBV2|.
CASSGVGFNTGELFF
TGTGCCAGCAGCGGGGTCGGTTTTAACACCGGGGAGCTGTTTTTT
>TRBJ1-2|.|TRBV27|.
CASSPQQGDWYGYTF
TGTGCCAGCAGTCCCCAGCAGGGTGATTGGTATGGCTACACCTTC
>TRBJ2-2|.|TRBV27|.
CASSTWVSGVLFF
TGTGCCAGCAGTACCTGGGTCTCGGGGGTGCTGTTTTTT
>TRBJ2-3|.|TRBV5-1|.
CASSLEPTDTQYF
TGCGCCAGCAGCTTGGAGCCCACAGATACGCAGTATTTT
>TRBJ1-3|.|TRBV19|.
CASSPLLGGASGNTIYF
TGTGCCAGTAGCCCGCTTCTGGGAGGGGCCTCTGGAAACACCATATATTTT
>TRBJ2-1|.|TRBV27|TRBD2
CASSLRPGLPGEQFF
TGTGCCAGCAGCCTTAGACCGGGACTACCAGGTGAGCAGTTCTTC
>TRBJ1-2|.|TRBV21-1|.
CASSKRTGGGYTF
TGTGCCAGCAGCAAACGTACAGGGGGAGGCTACACCTTC
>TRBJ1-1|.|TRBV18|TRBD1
CASSPIGQGATEAFF
TGTGCCAGCTCACCTATAGGACAGGGGGCCACTGAAGCTTTCTTT
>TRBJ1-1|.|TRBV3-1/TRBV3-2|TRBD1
CASSQVPGQGASEAFF
TGTGCCAGCAGCCAAGTCCCCGGGCAGGGGGCGTCTGAAGCTTTCTTT
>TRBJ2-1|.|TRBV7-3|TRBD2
CASSSPEAGDYEQFF
TGTGCCAGCAGCTCCCCCGAGGCGGGAGACTATGAGCAGTTCTTC